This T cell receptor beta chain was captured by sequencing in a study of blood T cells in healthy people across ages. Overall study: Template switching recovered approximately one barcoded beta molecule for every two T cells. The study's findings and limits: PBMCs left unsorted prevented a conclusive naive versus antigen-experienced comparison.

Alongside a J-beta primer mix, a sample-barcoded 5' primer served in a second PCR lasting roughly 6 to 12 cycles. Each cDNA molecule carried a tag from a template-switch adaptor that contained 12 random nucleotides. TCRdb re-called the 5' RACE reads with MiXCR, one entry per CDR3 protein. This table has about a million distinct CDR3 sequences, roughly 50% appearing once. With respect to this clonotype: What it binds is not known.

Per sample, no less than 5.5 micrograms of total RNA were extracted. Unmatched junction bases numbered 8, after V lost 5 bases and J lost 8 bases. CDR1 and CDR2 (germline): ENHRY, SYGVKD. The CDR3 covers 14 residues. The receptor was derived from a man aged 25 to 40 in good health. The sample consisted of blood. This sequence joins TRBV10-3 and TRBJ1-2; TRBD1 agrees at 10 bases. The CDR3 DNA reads TGTGCCATCAGTCCACGACAGGGGGCGAGCGGCTACACCTTC. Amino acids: CAISPRQGASGYTF.